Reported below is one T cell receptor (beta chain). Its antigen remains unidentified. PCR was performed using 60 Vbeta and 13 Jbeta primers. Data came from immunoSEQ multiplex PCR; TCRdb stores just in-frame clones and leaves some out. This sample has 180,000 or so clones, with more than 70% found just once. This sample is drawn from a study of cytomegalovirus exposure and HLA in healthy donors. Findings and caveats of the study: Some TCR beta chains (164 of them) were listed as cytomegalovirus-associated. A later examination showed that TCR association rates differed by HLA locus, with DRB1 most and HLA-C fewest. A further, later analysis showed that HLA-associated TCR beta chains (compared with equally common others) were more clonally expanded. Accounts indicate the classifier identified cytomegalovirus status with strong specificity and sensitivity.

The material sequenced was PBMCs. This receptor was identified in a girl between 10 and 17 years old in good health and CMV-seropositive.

The CDR3 loop reads CASSEFRGASTGELFF. The CDR3 DNA follows: TGTGCCAGCAGCGAGTTTCGGGGGGCAAGCACCGGGGAGCTGTTTTTT. J is TRBJ2-2 and V is TRBV14; maybe TRBD2 (7 bases). The V gene lost 5 bases and the J gene lost 4 bases, with 17 bases spanning the gap. The CDR3 extends over 16 amino acids. The germline CDR1 and CDR2 sequences are SGHDN and FVKESK.